The rows below give T cell receptor beta chains drawn from one sample of a study of T cell changes during pregnancy in multiple sclerosis. The protocol was immunoSEQ multiplex PCR, while the TCRdb copy is restricted to in-frame clones and leaves out a portion. Here the sample spans 30,000 to 45,000 clones, approximately 94% being singletons. Sequenced material: peripheral blood, taken before pregnancy. These receptors originate from a female donor with multiple sclerosis, enrolled in a pregnancy study. CDR3s include the opening cysteine and the closing phenylalanine or tryptophan. A D gene is named only where the DNA matches it firmly. Clone size is shown for a subset of rows, as once, few, many or a class of expanded clone.

cdr3_length: 16; v_call: TRBV9; j_call: TRBJ2-1; clone_size: -; d_call: -; cdr3_nt: TGTGCCAGCAGCGTAGGGGGGGATCTCTCCTACAATGAGCAGTTCTTC; cdr3_aa: CASSVGGDLSYNEQFF
cdr3_length: 16; v_call: TRBV4-1; j_call: TRBJ2-3; clone_size: -; d_call: -; cdr3_nt: TGCGCCAGCAGCCAAGAGACAGTGGCTAGCACAGATACGCAGTATTTT; cdr3_aa: CASSQETVASTDTQYF
cdr3_length: 17; v_call: TRBV5-1; j_call: TRBJ1-5; clone_size: -; d_call: -; cdr3_nt: TGCGCCAGCAGCCCTACGGGAGTGTTGAGGGGCAATCAGCCCCAGCATTTT; cdr3_aa: CASSPTGVLRGNQPQHF
cdr3_length: 14; v_call: TRBV10-1; j_call: TRBJ2-3; clone_size: -; d_call: -; cdr3_nt: TGCGCCAGCAGAAGGGACTTGTACACAGATACGCAGTATTTT; cdr3_aa: CASRRDLYTDTQYF
cdr3_length: 12; v_call: TRBV7-3; j_call: TRBJ1-1; clone_size: -; d_call: -; cdr3_nt: TGTGCCAGCAGCTCAGACGGGGTTGAAGCTTTCTTT; cdr3_aa: CASSSDGVEAFF
cdr3_length: 14; v_call: TRBV2; j_call: TRBJ1-5; clone_size: -; d_call: -; cdr3_nt: TGTGCCAGCACCCTGTTAAATAGCAATCAGCCCCAGCATTTT; cdr3_aa: CASTLLNSNQPQHF
cdr3_length: 13; v_call: TRBV6-6; j_call: TRBJ1-1; clone_size: -; d_call: -; cdr3_nt: TGTGCCAGCAGTCGGGGGGGAGACACTGAAGCTTTCTTT; cdr3_aa: CASSRGGDTEAFF
cdr3_length: 14; v_call: TRBV6-4; j_call: TRBJ1-5; clone_size: -; d_call: -; cdr3_nt: TGTGCCAGCAGTGAGACAGGATTAGATCAGCCCCAGCATTTT; cdr3_aa: CASSETGLDQPQHF
cdr3_length: 15; v_call: TRBV6-1; j_call: TRBJ2-5; clone_size: -; d_call: -; cdr3_nt: TGTGCCAGCAGTGAAAGGGGAGGTGGGCAAGAGACCCAGTACTTC; cdr3_aa: CASSERGGGQETQYF
cdr3_length: 14; v_call: TRBV28; j_call: TRBJ2-5; clone_size: -; d_call: -; cdr3_nt: TGTGCCAGCAGTCCCCGACAGAACCAAGAGACCCAGTACTTC; cdr3_aa: CASSPRQNQETQYF
cdr3_length: 19; v_call: TRBV7-9; j_call: TRBJ2-1; clone_size: once; d_call: TRBD2; cdr3_nt: TGTGCCAGCAGCTCGCCGGGACTAGCGGGAGTTAGCTCCTACAATGAGCAGTTCTTC; cdr3_aa: CASSSPGLAGVSSYNEQFF
cdr3_length: 15; v_call: TRBV5-5; j_call: TRBJ2-1; clone_size: once; d_call: -; cdr3_nt: TGTGCCAGCAGCTTCGAGGGACTGGGGTACAATGAGCAGTTCTTC; cdr3_aa: CASSFEGLGYNEQFF
cdr3_length: 14; v_call: TRBV6-5; j_call: TRBJ2-6; clone_size: -; d_call: -; cdr3_nt: TGTGCCAGCAGTTCCGGGGCTGGGGCCAACGTCCTGACTTTC; cdr3_aa: CASSSGAGANVLTF
cdr3_length: 15; v_call: TRBV6-5; j_call: TRBJ1-3; clone_size: -; d_call: -; cdr3_nt: TGTGCCAGCAGTTCGTCCTTTTACTCTGGAAACACCATATATTTT; cdr3_aa: CASSSSFYSGNTIYF
cdr3_length: 13; v_call: TRBV6-6; j_call: TRBJ2-7; clone_size: -; d_call: TRBD1; cdr3_nt: TGTGCCAGCGGGGACAGGGCCCGTGGCGAGCAGTACTTC; cdr3_aa: CASGDRARGEQYF
cdr3_length: 15; v_call: TRBV9; j_call: TRBJ2-2; clone_size: -; d_call: TRBD1; cdr3_nt: TGTGCCAGCAGCGTAGCACAGGGGGCGACCGGGGAGCTGTTTTTT; cdr3_aa: CASSVAQGATGELFF
cdr3_length: 13; v_call: TRBV2; j_call: TRBJ2-2; clone_size: -; d_call: -; cdr3_nt: TGTGCCAACCTTAAGAACCGAGGCGGGGAGCTGTTTTTT; cdr3_aa: CANLKNRGGELFF